These T cell receptor beta chains were read from a single sample in a study of blood T cell repertoires in COVID-19. Sequencing used immunoSEQ multiplex PCR; TCRdb keeps in-frame clones, though not all of them. The sample shows some 170,000 clones, 82% of them seen only once. The sample taken for sequencing was peripheral blood. The receptors here all came from a woman between 65 and 79 years old with acute or convalescent COVID-19. Both conserved end residues are part of each CDR3. The D gene is left open where the match is weak. Clone sizes are given selectively: once, few, many, or a class where the clone is expanded.

v_call: TRBV4-3; d_call: -; clone_size: few; j_call: TRBJ2-7; cdr3_nt: TGCGCCAGCAGCCTGACGCACGGCGGGACCACCTACGAGCAGTACTTC; cdr3_aa: CASSLTHGGTTYEQYF
v_call: TRBV15; d_call: TRBD2; clone_size: -; j_call: TRBJ2-5; cdr3_nt: TGTGCCACCAGCAGAGGCGGGGGGCAAGAGACCCAGTACTTC; cdr3_aa: CATSRGGGQETQYF
v_call: TRBV7-9; d_call: -; clone_size: -; j_call: TRBJ2-1; cdr3_nt: TGTGCCAGCAGCTTCCCTAGAACCTACAATGAGCAGTTCTTC; cdr3_aa: CASSFPRTYNEQFF
v_call: TRBV5-4; d_call: -; clone_size: -; j_call: TRBJ1-4; cdr3_nt: TGTGCCAGCAGCTTCTCCGGGGAAACTAATGAAAAACTGTTTTTT; cdr3_aa: CASSFSGETNEKLFF
v_call: TRBV7-7; d_call: TRBD1; clone_size: -; j_call: TRBJ2-2; cdr3_nt: TGTGCTAGCAGCACAGGGACAGCGAACACCGGGGAGCTGTTTTTT; cdr3_aa: CASSTGTANTGELFF
v_call: TRBV4-3; d_call: -; clone_size: -; j_call: TRBJ2-5; cdr3_nt: TGCGCCAGCAGCCAAGAGGGGAGGCGGCAGACCCAGTACTTC; cdr3_aa: CASSQEGRRQTQYF
v_call: TRBV18; d_call: -; clone_size: -; j_call: TRBJ1-1; cdr3_nt: TGTGCCAGCTCACCAAGCCGGACAGCCCTGAACACTGAAGCTTTCTTT; cdr3_aa: CASSPSRTALNTEAFF
v_call: TRBV4-3; d_call: TRBD1; clone_size: -; j_call: TRBJ1-2; cdr3_nt: TGCGCCAGCAGCCAAGACGGGACAGTATCGGGCTACACCTTC; cdr3_aa: CASSQDGTVSGYTF
v_call: TRBV30; d_call: -; clone_size: -; j_call: TRBJ1-6; cdr3_nt: TGTGCCTGGAGAGACAGGTGGAATTCACCCCTCCACTTT; cdr3_aa: CAWRDRWNSPLHF
v_call: TRBV7-2; d_call: TRBD1; clone_size: -; j_call: TRBJ1-6; cdr3_nt: TGTGCCAGCAGCCGGACAGGGGATAATTCACCCCTCCACTTT; cdr3_aa: CASSRTGDNSPLHF
v_call: TRBV28; d_call: -; clone_size: -; j_call: TRBJ2-1; cdr3_nt: TGTGCCAGCAGTCCGGGACTTAATTATGAGCAGTTCTTC; cdr3_aa: CASSPGLNYEQFF
v_call: TRBV7-2; d_call: -; clone_size: -; j_call: TRBJ1-3; cdr3_nt: TGTGCCAGCAGCTTAGTACCGGCTGGAAACACCATATATTTT; cdr3_aa: CASSLVPAGNTIYF
v_call: TRBV9; d_call: TRBD1; clone_size: -; j_call: TRBJ1-1; cdr3_nt: TGTGCCAGCAGCACGAATCCCGACAGGGGATCAGACACTGAAGCTTTCTTT; cdr3_aa: CASSTNPDRGSDTEAFF
v_call: TRBV30; d_call: -; clone_size: once; j_call: TRBJ2-7; cdr3_nt: TGTGCCTGGAGTGTACAATACGAGCAGTACTTC; cdr3_aa: CAWSVQYEQYF
v_call: TRBV7-9; d_call: TRBD1; clone_size: -; j_call: TRBJ1-4; cdr3_nt: TGTGCCAGCAGCTTACTATTCCGGGACAGGGGGCGCGGGGGTGAAAAACTGTTTTTT; cdr3_aa: CASSLLFRDRGRGGEKLFF
v_call: TRBV5-6; d_call: -; clone_size: -; j_call: TRBJ2-5; cdr3_nt: TGTGCCAGCATTTACGGGGGGCTGGAGACCCAGTACTTC; cdr3_aa: CASIYGGLETQYF
v_call: TRBV6-4; d_call: TRBD1; clone_size: once; j_call: TRBJ1-4; cdr3_nt: TGTGCCAGCAGTGAACCAATCAGGGGGACTGTAAAACTGTTTTTT; cdr3_aa: CASSEPIRGTVKLFF
v_call: TRBV10-3; d_call: TRBD1; clone_size: -; j_call: TRBJ2-7; cdr3_nt: TGTGCCACCAAGGGACAGGGGCAGATCTACGAGCAGTACTTC; cdr3_aa: CATKGQGQIYEQYF
v_call: TRBV5-6; d_call: -; clone_size: -; j_call: TRBJ1-1; cdr3_nt: TGTGCCAGCAGCTTGTCGGGGAACGAGTGGGCTGAAGCTTTCTTT; cdr3_aa: CASSLSGNEWAEAFF
v_call: TRBV5-5; d_call: TRBD1; clone_size: -; j_call: TRBJ2-7; cdr3_nt: TGTGCCAGCAGCTTTTGGACAGGGGGCTCCTACGAGCAGTACTTC; cdr3_aa: CASSFWTGGSYEQYF
v_call: TRBV19; d_call: -; clone_size: few; j_call: TRBJ1-1; cdr3_nt: TGTGCCAGTAGTATTTTGAACAGCAACACTGAAGCTTTCTTT; cdr3_aa: CASSILNSNTEAFF
v_call: TRBV28; d_call: TRBD1; clone_size: few; j_call: TRBJ1-2; cdr3_nt: TGTGCCAGCATCCAAGACAGGGCACTAGCTAACTATGGCTACACCTTC; cdr3_aa: CASIQDRALANYGYTF
v_call: TRBV4-3; d_call: TRBD1; clone_size: -; j_call: TRBJ1-2; cdr3_nt: TGCGCCAGCAGCCCGGGACAGGGGCGGGGCTACACCTTC; cdr3_aa: CASSPGQGRGYTF
v_call: TRBV4-1; d_call: TRBD1; clone_size: -; j_call: TRBJ1-2; cdr3_nt: TGCGCCAGCAGCCAAGAGGCCGGCCAGGGGGCGTGGGGCTACACCTTC; cdr3_aa: CASSQEAGQGAWGYTF
v_call: TRBV2; d_call: -; clone_size: few; j_call: TRBJ1-5; cdr3_nt: TGTGCCAGCAGTAGGTCCGGGAGAGGCAATCAGCCCCAGCATTTT; cdr3_aa: CASSRSGRGNQPQHF
v_call: TRBV9; d_call: TRBD2; clone_size: -; j_call: TRBJ2-7; cdr3_nt: TGTGCCAGCAGCGTAGGTTCCCTAGCGGGAGTGCTGGAGCAGTACTTC; cdr3_aa: CASSVGSLAGVLEQYF
v_call: TRBV5-5; d_call: -; clone_size: -; j_call: TRBJ1-1; cdr3_nt: TGTGCCAGCAGCTTGGCCAGGTACACTGAAGCTTTCTTT; cdr3_aa: CASSLARYTEAFF
v_call: TRBV11-2; d_call: -; clone_size: -; j_call: TRBJ2-1; cdr3_nt: TGTGCCAGCAGCCGGCCCCTAGCCCCCAATGAGCAGTTCTTC; cdr3_aa: CASSRPLAPNEQFF
v_call: TRBV19; d_call: -; clone_size: -; j_call: TRBJ1-6; cdr3_nt: TGTGCCAGCAGCGGGGGACTGTTCGGCGATTCACCCCTCCACTTT; cdr3_aa: CASSGGLFGDSPLHF
v_call: TRBV6-2/TRBV6-3; d_call: -; clone_size: -; j_call: TRBJ1-1; cdr3_nt: TGTGCCAGCAGTTACTCGACGGGGTATGAAGCTTTCTTT; cdr3_aa: CASSYSTGYEAFF
v_call: TRBV20-1; d_call: -; clone_size: -; j_call: TRBJ2-7; cdr3_nt: TGCAGTGCTAGTATTTCGACGGGAAGGCGGGCCGAGCAGTACTTC; cdr3_aa: CSASISTGRRAEQYF
v_call: TRBV30; d_call: -; clone_size: -; j_call: TRBJ1-1; cdr3_nt: TGTGCCTGGAGTCCACAGTACACTGAAGCTTTCTTT; cdr3_aa: CAWSPQYTEAFF